This section outlines one T cell receptor (beta chain) sequence together with its context. What it recognizes is unknown. This sample stems from a study of beta chain features in type 1 diabetes. Expressed TCRB transcripts were sequenced because the isolated RNA had all been reverse transcribed beforehand. Using immunoSEQ multiplex PCR, the repertoire was profiled, and TCRdb retains in-frame clones only, with some absent. The table shows approximately 330,000 clones, with 11% occurring only once. General study findings and limits: Patients' naive, central memory and regulatory TCRB repertoires appeared more alike than those of healthy donors. Unsettled here was the matter of whether HLA type influences TCRB rearrangement.

Source material: naive CD4+ T cells from blood. This clonotype was obtained from a woman between 25 and 40 years old in good health.

CDR3 sequence reads: CASSPRLAGANEQYF. In DNA form, the CDR3 reads TGTGCCAGCAGTCCGCGACTAGCGGGAGCGAACGAGCAGTACTTC. The chain recombines TRBV27 with TRBJ2-7; TRBD2 aligns across 12 bases. The CDR3 contains 15 residues. V lost 5 bases to trimming and J lost 5 bases; unmatched junction nucleotides: 7. Per germline, CDR1 MNHEY and CDR2 SMNVEV (reference sequence).